Below, 31 T cell receptor beta chains from the same sample are listed, as sequenced in a study of HIV-infected patients and healthy controls. TCRdb re-derived calls from the 5' RACE reads in MiXCR, one entry per CDR3 protein. This repertoire shows about 67,000 distinct CDR3 sequences, around 16% found once; its top ten account for approximately 5%. The sample comprised CD4+ T cells from blood. Receptors originate from a human donor in good health.

This sequence joins TRBV7-2 and TRBJ2-3; the D gene is possibly TRBD1 (5 bases). The CDR3 spans 16 residues. The V gene lost 5 bases and the J gene lost 4 bases, with 19 bases spanning the gap. Germline values: CDR1 SGHTA, CDR2 FQGNSA. The CDR3 loop is CASSPRQRSQADTQYF. The DNA for the CDR3 is TGTGCCAGCAGCCCAAGACAGAGGAGCCAAGCAGATACGCAGTATTTT.

V and J are TRBV6-4 and TRBJ2-3, with TRBD2 matching 11 bases. V gave up 3 bases and J gave up 3 bases; unmatched junction bases: 5. This CDR3 has 16 amino acids. CDR1 and CDR2 from the germline V gene are MRHNA and SNTAGT. The CDR3 here is CASSDLAGGRTDTQYF. The CDR3 DNA follows: TGTGCCAGCAGTGATTTAGCGGGAGGGCGAACAGATACGCAGTATTTT.

At least ten counts were recorded for this clonotype. This chain links TRBV30 with TRBJ1-4, with a weak D call TRBD1 (5 bases). The germline V gene encodes CDR1 GTSNPN and CDR2 SVGIG (reference sequence). This CDR3 region has 14 residues. V lost 1 base to trimming and J lost 7 bases, with 13 bases between them. The CDR3 region is CAWSAGPGGEKLFF. In DNA, the CDR3 is TGTGCCTGGAGTGCGGGCCCGGGGGGTGAAAAACTGTTTTTT.

The chain couples TRBV12-3 or TRBV12-4 to TRBJ2-3; the D gene is possibly TRBD1 (6 bases). Trimming shortened V by 1 base and J by 2 bases, and 10 bases separated the two germline ends. The CDR3 is made up of 15 amino acids. Written as DNA, the CDR3 is TGTGCCAGCAGTTTAGGGGACACCCCCACAGATACGCAGTATTTT. Translating gives CASSLGDTPTDTQYF.

The chain is built from TRBV24-1 and TRBJ2-1; TRBD2 agrees at 13 bases. The CDR3 covers 16 residues. Germline V gives CDR1 KGHDR, CDR2 SFDVKD. The junction had 6 bases not matched to a gene; V was cut back by 3 bases and J by 8 bases. CDR3 sequence: CATSDLGLAGDYEQFF. As DNA, the CDR3 is TGTGCCACCAGTGATCTAGGACTAGCGGGAGACTATGAGCAGTTCTTC.

This chain uses TRBV5-1 with TRBJ1-1; D might be TRBD1 (6 bases). Germline assignment: CDR1 SGHRS and CDR2 YFSETQ. Trimming took off 2 bases at V and 6 bases at J, with 17 bases between the two ends. The CDR3 extends over 15 amino acids. Written as DNA, the CDR3 is TGCGCCAGCAGCTTAGGAGGGGGGGCTCGTTCTGAAGCTTTCTTT. Translation: CASSLGGGARSEAFF. The full variable domain, in which reference TRBV5-1 and TRBJ1-1 provide the parts outside the CDR3, is KAGVTQTPRYLIKTRGQQVTLSCSPISGHRSVSWYQQTPGQGLQFLFEYFSETQRNKGNFPGRFSGRQFSNSRSEMNVSTLELGDSALYLCASSLGGGARSEAFFGQGTRLTVV.

The chain uses TRBV15 and TRBJ2-3, with 9 bases identical to TRBD2. This CDR3 comprises 16 residues. Germline values: CDR1 LNHNV, CDR2 YYDKDF (reference sequence). V dropped 1 base and J dropped 4; count of bases not matched to a gene: 6. For the CDR3, the DNA is TGTGCCACCAGCAGAGGAGCGGGAGGAGGGGCAGATACGCAGTATTTT. Protein product: CATSRGAGGGADTQYF.

The chain links TRBV6-2 or TRBV6-3 to TRBJ1-3, with 7 bases aligning to TRBD1. CDR3 length: 15 residues. Germline V gives CDR1 MNHEY, CDR2 SVGEGT. V lost 6 bases and J lost 1; bases outside the gene matches: 6. The CDR3 region is CASREDRRSGNTIYF. CDR3 nucleotide sequence: TGTGCCAGCAGGGAGGACAGGCGGTCTGGAAACACCATATATTTT.

This clonotype occurred a few times. The chain is built from TRBV7-9 and TRBJ1-6; TRBD1 matches at 8 bases. Looked up from germline, CDR1 is SEHNR and CDR2 is FQNEAQ (reference sequence). J was trimmed by 7 bases and V by 5 bases; bases with no gene match: 7. The CDR3 contains 15 residues. The chain's CDR3 is CASSQPGTGNSPLHF. In DNA form, the CDR3 reads TGTGCCAGCAGCCAACCCGGGACAGGCAATTCACCCCTCCACTTT.

The sample holds many counts of this clonotype. The V and J genes are TRBV5-1 and TRBJ2-1; D may be TRBD2 (7 bases). Germline assignment: CDR1 SGHRS and CDR2 YFSETQ. CDR3 size: 16 residues. Trimming removed 0 bases from V and 2 bases from J, with 12 bases in between. The CDR3 region is CASSLVLGGPYNEQFF. The CDR3 nucleotides read TGCGCCAGCAGCTTGGTCTTGGGGGGGCCCTACAATGAGCAGTTCTTC.

This clonotype was counted a few times. The chain links TRBV12-3 or TRBV12-4 to TRBJ2-5, with D perhaps assigned TRBD1 or TRBD2 (5 bases each). Trimming cost V 3 bases and J 5 bases, with 16 bases left between them. CDR3 size: 15 residues. CDR3 in DNA: TGTGCCAGCAGTTTCTACGGGACGGAGGCCGAGACCCAGTACTTC. Its protein is CASSFYGTEAETQYF.

The chain employs TRBV5-1 and TRBJ2-3; D remains ambiguous. V was clipped by 4 bases and J by 0 bases, with 15 bases between them. Germline values: CDR1 SGHRS, CDR2 YFSETQ. The CDR3 length is 16 residues. CDR3 loop: CASSVGQRTSTDTQYF. DNA for the CDR3: TGCGCCAGCAGCGTTGGGCAGCGAACTAGCACAGATACGCAGTATTTT.

The rearrangement joins TRBV4-2 to TRBJ1-6; D is undetermined. Looked up from germline, CDR1 is LGHNA and CDR2 is YNFKEQ. This CDR3 spans 14 amino acids. The V gene lost 1 base and the J gene lost 8 bases, with 9 bases spanning the gap. CDR3 nucleotides: TGTGCCAGCAGCCAAGTCACAGTAGATTCACCCCTCCACTTT. Its translation: CASSQVTVDSPLHF.

This clonotype qualifies as medium-sized (0.01 to 0.1%). The gene calls are TRBV2 and TRBJ2-1, with 8 positions matching TRBD1. Germline V gives CDR1 SNHLY, CDR2 FYNNEI. The length of the CDR3 is 14 residues. V lost 10 bases to trimming and J lost 4 bases; unmatched junction nucleotides: 9. The CDR3 sequence: CAISGQALYNEQFF. Written as DNA, the CDR3 is TGTGCCATCTCGGGACAGGCCCTTTACAATGAGCAGTTCTTC.

This clonotype was counted at least ten times. V usage is TRBV29-1 and J usage is TRBJ1-1, with TRBD1 identical over 12 bases. In germline, CDR1 is SQVTM, CDR2 ANQGSEA. The CDR3 consists of 12 residues. Trimming took 7 bases from V and 10 from J; bases not matched to a gene: 7. The CDR3 DNA follows: TGCAGCGCCGTAGGGGACAGGGGGCCAGCTTTCTTT. This translates into CSAVGDRGPAFF.

The V gene is TRBV2, the J gene TRBJ2-7; 7 nucleotides match TRBD2. CDR1 SNHLY and CDR2 FYNNEI come from the germline V gene. The junction had 5 bases not matched to a gene; V was cut back by 11 bases and J by 1 base. The CDR3 runs 12 residues. The CDR3 sequence: CAGGGRSYEQYF. The CDR3 DNA sequence: TGTGCCGGCGGGGGACGTTCCTACGAGCAGTACTTC. Using reference TRBV2 and TRBJ2-7 for the parts outside the CDR3, the full variable domain is EPEVTQTPSHQVTQMGQEVILRCVPISNHLYFYWYRQILGQKVEFLVSFYNNEISEKSEIFDDQFSVERPDGSNFTLKIRSTKLEDSAMYFCAGGGRSYEQYFGPGTRLTVT.

This clonotype is medium-sized by share. Relative to the germline gene, one junction end is altered; a read error may explain this. For the CDR3, the DNA is TGTGCCAGCAGTTTAAGCACTCAGCCCCAGCATTTT. This sequence encodes CASSLSTQPQHF. The rearrangement links TRBV28 to TRBJ1-5; no clear D. CDR3 length: 12 residues. Germline CDR1 is MDHEN and CDR2 is SYDVKM.

V is TRBV11-2 and J is TRBJ1-6; D unresolved. CDR1 is SGHAT, CDR2 FQNNGV, per germline. CDR3 length: 16 residues. Deletions cut 0 bases from V and 7 bases from J, with 13 bases between. In nucleotides, the CDR3 is TGTGCCAGCAGCTTAGAAGTCCGGTATTGGAATTCACCCCTCCACTTT. It codes for CASSLEVRYWNSPLHF.

This clonotype was recorded at least ten times. This chain links TRBV20-1 with TRBJ1-1, with D uncertain. Trimming removed 1 base from V and 4 bases from J, with 13 bases in between. In germline, CDR1 is DFQATT, CDR2 SNEGSKA (reference sequence). CDR3 length equals 14 residues. The chain's CDR3 is CSARVRHRGTEAFF. CDR3 in DNA: TGCAGTGCTAGAGTTAGACACCGCGGCACTGAAGCTTTCTTT.

This clonotype came up many times. The V gene is TRBV28, the J gene TRBJ1-4; TRBD1 agrees at 7 bases. The germline V gene has CDR1 MDHEN and CDR2 SYDVKM. The CDR3 sequence is 15 residues long. J lost 5 bases, V lost 4 bases, and 7 bases had no gene match. The CDR3 DNA sequence: TGTGCCAGCAGTTACCACGGGACAGAAAATGAAAAACTGTTTTTT. Translating gives CASSYHGTENEKLFF.

This clonotype has ten or more counts. The chain carries TRBV20-1 and TRBJ2-4; D gene unclear. CDR3 size: 11 residues. V was pared by 5 bases and J by 2 bases, with 4 bases between. Per germline, CDR1 DFQATT and CDR2 SNEGSKA (reference sequence). The CDR3 here is CSAGTKNIQYF. Written as DNA, the CDR3 is TGCAGTGCTGGGACCAAAAACATTCAGTACTTC.

There are many counts of this clonotype. Here the CDR3 DNA reads TGTGCCAGCAGCTTACCAACAGGGTATGCTTTCTTT. Protein: CASSLPTGYAFF. The rearrangement uses TRBV7-9 and TRBJ1-1; the D gene is possibly TRBD1 (6 bases). Germline loops: CDR1 SEHNR, CDR2 FQNEAQ (reference sequence). V lost 2 bases to trimming and J lost 11 bases, with 12 bases between them. The CDR3 consists of 12 residues.

This clonotype showed up just once. This chain links TRBV7-9 with TRBJ1-5; D is ambiguous. V dropped 5 bases and J dropped 0 bases, with 8 bases sitting between them. This CDR3 region has 14 residues. Germline CDR1 reads SEHNR; CDR2 reads FQNEAQ (reference sequence). CDR3 coding DNA: TGTGCCAGCAGCCACCAGAATAGCAATCAGCCCCAGCATTTT. This codes for CASSHQNSNQPQHF.

This clonotype was counted at least ten times. CDR3 sequence reads: CSARDPGTPQETQYF. CDR3 sequence (DNA): TGCAGTGCTAGAGATCCCGGGACACCCCAAGAGACCCAGTACTTC. This sequence joins TRBV20-1 and TRBJ2-5; weak D call: TRBD1 (6 bases). The germline gives CDR1 DFQATT, CDR2 SNEGSKA (reference sequence). V was pared by 0 bases and J by 1 base, with 12 bases between. This CDR3 has 15 residues.

This clonotype was counted a few times. The V and J genes are TRBV3-1 and TRBJ1-2; the D gene is possibly TRBD1 (6 bases). V was clipped by 4 bases and J by 0 bases, with 9 bases between them. This CDR3 is 14 amino acids long. Per the germline V gene, CDR1 is LGHDT and CDR2 is YNNKEL (reference sequence). The CDR3 DNA reads TGTGCCAGCAGCCGGACAGACGCTAACTATGGCTACACCTTC. Translated, it gives CASSRTDANYGYTF.

Ten or more counts support this clonotype. As DNA, the CDR3 is TGTGCCAGCAGCGCCCTAGAGACAGGGGCTACGCAGTATTTT. Its translation is CASSALETGATQYF. The chain is built from TRBV9 and TRBJ2-3; 8 bases fit TRBD1. J lost 8 bases, V lost 3 bases, and 8 bases had no gene match. CDR3 length: 14 amino acids. Germline V gene data show CDR1 as SGDLS and CDR2 as YYNGEE.

This clonotype was observed a single time. The J gene is TRBJ1-6, the V gene TRBV28; D uncertain. V lost 6 bases, J lost 9 bases, and 21 bases lay in between. Per the germline V gene, CDR1 is MDHEN and CDR2 is SYDVKM. The CDR3 is 16 amino acids. This chain's CDR3 is CASSLRAGPVLSPLHF. The CDR3 DNA follows: TGTGCCAGCAGCCTAAGGGCGGGCCCTGTGCTTTCACCCCTCCACTTT.

The sample holds a few counts of this clonotype. The chain links TRBV12-3 or TRBV12-4 to TRBJ1-5; TRBD1 matches at 9 bases. J lost 0 bases, V lost 6 bases, and 9 bases had no gene match. This CDR3 has 17 residues. The CDR3 DNA sequence: TGTGCCAGCAGCCTGGGACAGGGTAGGAATAGCAATCAGCCCCAGCATTTT. Its protein product is CASSLGQGRNSNQPQHF.

This clonotype has only a few counts. The chain recombines TRBV6-2 or TRBV6-3 with TRBJ2-5; 13 bases fit TRBD2. In germline, CDR1 is MNHEY, CDR2 SVGEGT. V was clipped by 1 base and J by 5 bases; unmatched bases: 13. The CDR3 is made up of 19 amino acids. The CDR3 DNA is TGTGCCAGCAGTTACTTCCCCGGGACTAGCGGGACTCGCGCGGAGACCCAGTACTTC. Encoded protein: CASSYFPGTSGTRAETQYF.

Ten or more counts support this clonotype. The chain carries TRBV29-1 and TRBJ1-5; 9 bases match TRBD1. This CDR3 is 14 amino acids long. CDR1 is SQVTM, CDR2 ANQGSEA, per germline. The V and J ends lost 5 bases and 2 bases, in that order; junction bases with no gene match: 4. The CDR3, as DNA: TGCAGCGTTAAACAGGGGGCCGGCAATCAGCCCCAGCATTTT. As protein: CSVKQGAGNQPQHF.

The V gene is TRBV6-2 or TRBV6-3, the J gene TRBJ1-5, with 7 bases lining up with TRBD1. V was pared by 2 bases and J by 7 bases, with 11 bases of the junction left unmatched. The V gene's germline CDR1 is MNHEY and CDR2 SVGEGT. CDR3 length: 16 residues. The CDR3 DNA reads as TGTGCCAGCAGTTACGGGAAGACAGGGTATGGACAGCCCCAGCATTTT. Its protein product is CASSYGKTGYGQPQHF.